One and the same sample provided the 2 T cell receptor beta chains below, sequenced in a study of T cells in Graves' hyperthyroidism and ophthalmopathy. TCR beta CDR3 sequences were amplified from RNA transcripts. The primer set for the first-round RT-PCR of the TCR CDR3 was HTBI. TCRdb fed the multiplex PCR reads into MiXCR, producing one record per CDR3 protein. This sample has roughly 500,000 distinct CDR3 sequences, with roughly 23% found just once. The sample taken for sequencing was blood. The receptors here all came from a woman between 70 and 85 years old with Graves' ophthalmopathy.

The chain couples TRBV12-3 or TRBV12-4 to TRBJ1-2, with 9 bases fitting TRBD1. This CDR3 region has 15 residues. J lost 4 bases, V lost 5 bases, and 8 bases had no gene match. The CDR3 sequence: CASSPTGGLGYGYTF. In DNA form, the CDR3 reads TGTGCCAGCAGTCCGACAGGGGGGTTAGGCTATGGCTACACCTTC.

The V and J genes are TRBV7-8 and TRBJ2-1; 10 nucleotides line up with TRBD2. Looked up from germline, CDR1 is SGHVS and CDR2 is FQNEAQ. Unmatched junction bases numbered 5, after V lost 5 bases and J lost 4 bases. This CDR3 comprises 15 residues. CDR3 loop: CASSPTSGMYNEQFF. The CDR3 DNA reads TGTGCCAGCAGCCCCACTAGCGGGATGTACAATGAGCAGTTCTTC.